This TCR beta chain was sequenced during a study of OX40 agonist ivuxolimab in advanced cancers. Study-level background: Ivuxolimab, which targeted the costimulatory receptor OX40 (CD134), was an agonistic, fully human IgG2 monoclonal antibody. Intravenous ivuxolimab was administered to patients every 2 weeks at six dose levels: 0.01, 0.1, 0.3, 1.5, 3 and 10 mg/kg. The purpose of peripheral TCRbeta sequencing was to test whether ivuxolimab changed TCR sequence diversity and led to clonal T-cell expansion. Of the 50 or so patients in dose escalation, around 20 had hepatocellular carcinoma, roughly 15 had melanoma, 9 had renal cell carcinoma and 9 had head and neck cancer. The monotherapy dose-escalation portion (N of about 52 patients) of the phase I ivuxolimab trial is reported in the paper. Prior anti-PD-1, anti-PD-L1 or anti-CTLA-4 therapy was permitted, and 40% of dose-escalation patients had received checkpoint inhibitors. Three dose-escalation patients achieved partial responses, one with hepatocellular carcinoma and two with cutaneous melanoma. In the dose-escalation cohort, 82.7% of patients were male, and the mean age was about 55 years, with a range of 23 to 79. Results the study describes overall, beyond this receptor: In partial responders in the 0.1-3.0 mg/kg groups, normalized peripheral clonal expansion was found to be among the lowest, especially among CD8+ T cells. At doses from 0.1 to 3.0 mg/kg, clonal expansion was seen in both CD4+ and CD8+ blood T cells between baseline and week 6. After ivuxolimab, CD8+ T cells had more expanded clones than CD4+ T cells on average. Low levels of normalized T-cell clonal expansion were also seen in some nonresponding patients. The antigen specificity of the clonally expanded peripheral T cells was not determined.

On this clone itself: What this receptor recognizes is not known. Base qualities are not at hand, and no much larger clone is one base apart.

To sequence the TCRbeta CDR3 region, genomic DNA was isolated from the sorted cells. The immunoSEQ Assay was used for sequencing of TCRbeta CDR3 regions. The clones in this table, taken by TCRdb from immuneACCESS, are in-frame only. Not every clone is retained; where verified, under half of the shortfall comes from an unresolved V gene, and the cause of the rest is unknown. For this sample there are under 90,000 clones; approximately 87% appear just once. The ten largest clonotypes hold around 0.95% of the sample. Patients with a history of autoimmune disease or receiving systemic immunosuppression were excluded from the trial. Peripheral blood for TCR sequencing was collected from all dose cohorts at baseline, on cycle 4 day 1, and on cycle 7 day 1. The samples were drawn from a first-in-human, open-label, multicenter phase I dose-escalation trial of ivuxolimab. The trial enrolled adults with locally advanced or metastatic head and neck squamous cell, hepatocellular, melanoma or renal cell carcinoma. Before TCR sequencing, CD4+ and CD8+ T cells were separately sorted from peripheral blood.

From the germline V gene, CDR1 is KGHSH and CDR2 is LQKENI. From the cysteine up to the phenylalanine, the CDR3 has a length of 14 residues. The retained sequence is limited to the CDR3, 42 bases, with the frame set at the first base. The junction carries 16 bases between V and J, which are trimmed by 6 bases and 4 bases respectively. This TCR was sampled from an adult with an advanced solid tumor such as melanoma, head and neck, liver or kidney cancer. Sequenced material: CD4+ or CD8+ T cells sorted from blood, taken in a trial of the OX40 agonist ivuxolimab. The rearrangement joined TRBV18 to TRBJ2-7, with no confident D gene call. The bases read TGTGCCAGCTCCCGCGACCCAGGTTCGTACGAGCAGTACTTC. Translation gives CASSRDPGSYEQYF.